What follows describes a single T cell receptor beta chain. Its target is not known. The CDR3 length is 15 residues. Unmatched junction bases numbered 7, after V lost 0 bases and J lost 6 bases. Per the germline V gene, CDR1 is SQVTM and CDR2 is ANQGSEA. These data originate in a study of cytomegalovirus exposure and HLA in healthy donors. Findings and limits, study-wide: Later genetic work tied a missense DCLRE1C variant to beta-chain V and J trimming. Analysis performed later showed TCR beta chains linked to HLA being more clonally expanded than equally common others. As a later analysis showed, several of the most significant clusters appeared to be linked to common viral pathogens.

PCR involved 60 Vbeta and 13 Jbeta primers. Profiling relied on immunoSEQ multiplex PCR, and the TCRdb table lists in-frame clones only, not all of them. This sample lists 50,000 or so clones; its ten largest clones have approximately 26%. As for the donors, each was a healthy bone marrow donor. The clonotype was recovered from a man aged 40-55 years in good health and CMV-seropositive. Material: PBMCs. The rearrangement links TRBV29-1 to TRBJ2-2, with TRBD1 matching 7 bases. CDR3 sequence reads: CSVEETGTVPGELFF. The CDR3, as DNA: TGCAGCGTTGAAGAGACCGGGACAGTCCCCGGGGAGCTGTTTTTT.